This T cell receptor (beta chain) originates from a study of blood T cells in healthy people across ages. General study points: With unsorted PBMCs, a conclusive comparison of naive versus antigen-experienced cells was not possible.

A J-beta primer mix and a sample-barcoded 5' primer were used in a second PCR of roughly 6 to 11 cycles. A tag from a template-switch adaptor with 12 random nucleotides marked each cDNA molecule. TCRdb reprocessed the 5' RACE reads via MiXCR and lists one record per CDR3 protein. Of about 1 million distinct CDR3 sequences listed, 35% to 50% are singletons. As for this clonotype: Its antigen is not identified.

In germline, CDR1 is MNHEY, CDR2 SMNVEV (reference sequence). The CDR3 spans 14 residues. V gave up 4 bases and J gave up 3 bases; unmatched junction bases: 6. The sequence was obtained from a woman aged 55-75 years in good health. Sequenced sample: blood. V is TRBV27 and J is TRBJ2-7; TRBD1 matches 7 bases. The CDR3 protein is CASSWDRSDYEQYF. The CDR3 DNA reads TGTGCCAGCAGTTGGGACAGATCAGACTACGAGCAGTACTTC.